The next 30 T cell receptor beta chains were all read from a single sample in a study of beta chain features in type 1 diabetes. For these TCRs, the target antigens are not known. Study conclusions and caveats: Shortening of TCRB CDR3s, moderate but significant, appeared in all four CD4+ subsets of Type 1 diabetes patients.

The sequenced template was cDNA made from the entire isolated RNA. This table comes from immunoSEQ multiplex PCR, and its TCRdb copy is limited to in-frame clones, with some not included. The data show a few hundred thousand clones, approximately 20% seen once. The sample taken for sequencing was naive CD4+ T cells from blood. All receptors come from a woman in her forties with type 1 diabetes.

The CDR3 loop is CASSLAGMDSKEQFF. DNA for the CDR3: TGTGCCAGCAGCTTAGCGGGAATGGACAGTAAGGAGCAGTTCTTC. The genes are TRBV7-2 and TRBJ2-1; D perhaps matches TRBD1 (6 bases). CDR1 and CDR2 (germline): SGHTA, FQGNSA. This CDR3 has 15 amino acids. Trimming pared 0 bases from V and 10 bases from J, leaving 16 bases between.

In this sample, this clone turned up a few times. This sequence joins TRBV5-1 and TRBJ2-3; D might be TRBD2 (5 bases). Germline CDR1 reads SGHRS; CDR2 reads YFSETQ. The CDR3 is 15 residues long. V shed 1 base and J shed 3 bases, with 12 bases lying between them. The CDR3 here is CASSLLVALTDTQYF. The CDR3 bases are TGCGCCAGCAGCTTGTTGGTAGCGCTGACAGATACGCAGTATTTT.

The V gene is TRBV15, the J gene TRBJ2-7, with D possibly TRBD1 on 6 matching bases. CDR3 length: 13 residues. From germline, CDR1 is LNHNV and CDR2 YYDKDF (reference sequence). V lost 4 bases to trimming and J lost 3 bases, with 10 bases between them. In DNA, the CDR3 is TGTGCCACCAGCAAGGGGACAAACTACGAGCAGTACTTC. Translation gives CATSKGTNYEQYF.

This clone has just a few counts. The CDR3 spells CASSLDRGRTEAFF. CDR3 sequence (DNA): TGTGCCAGCAGCCTCGACAGGGGAAGGACTGAAGCTTTCTTT. The chain recombines TRBV28 with TRBJ1-1, with 8 bases matching TRBD1. Losses at the gene ends were 6 bases for V and 5 bases for J; bases not matched to a gene: 8. In germline, CDR1 is MDHEN, CDR2 SYDVKM. The CDR3 is 14 residues long.

CDR3 loop: CASSQDRGNDEQFF. The CDR3 DNA reads as TGCGCCAGCAGCCAAGATCGGGGGAACGATGAGCAGTTCTTC. The chain uses TRBV4-3 and TRBJ2-1, with D possibly being TRBD2 (6 bases). The V gene's germline CDR1 is LGHNA and CDR2 YSLEER. Trimming left V 0 bases short and J 8 bases short, with 11 bases between. CDR3 length: 14 amino acids.

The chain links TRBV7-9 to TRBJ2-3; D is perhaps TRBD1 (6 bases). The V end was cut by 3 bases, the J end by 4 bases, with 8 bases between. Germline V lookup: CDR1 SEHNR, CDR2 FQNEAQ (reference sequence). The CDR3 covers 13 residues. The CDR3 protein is CASSFTGPDTQYF. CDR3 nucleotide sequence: TGTGCCAGCAGCTTTACAGGGCCAGATACGCAGTATTTT.

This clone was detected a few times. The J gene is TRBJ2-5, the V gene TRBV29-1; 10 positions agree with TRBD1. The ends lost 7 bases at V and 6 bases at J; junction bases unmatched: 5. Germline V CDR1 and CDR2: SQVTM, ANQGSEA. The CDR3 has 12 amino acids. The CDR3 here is CSADRGRQTQYF. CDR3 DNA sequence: TGCAGCGCCGACAGGGGGCGGCAGACCCAGTACTTC. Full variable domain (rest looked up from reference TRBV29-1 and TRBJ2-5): SAVISQKPSRDICQRGTSLTIQCQVDSQVTMMFWYRQQPGQSLTLIATANQGSEATYESGFVIDKFPISRPNLTFSTLTVSNMSPEDSSIYLCSADRGRQTQYFGPGTRLLVL.

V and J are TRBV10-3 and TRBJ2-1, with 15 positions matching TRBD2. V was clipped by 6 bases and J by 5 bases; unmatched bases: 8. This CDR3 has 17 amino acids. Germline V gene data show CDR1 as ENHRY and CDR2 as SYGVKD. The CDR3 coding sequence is TGTGCCATCAGGAAGGGACTAGCGGGGGGAGGGGACAATGAGCAGTTCTTC. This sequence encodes CAIRKGLAGGGDNEQFF.

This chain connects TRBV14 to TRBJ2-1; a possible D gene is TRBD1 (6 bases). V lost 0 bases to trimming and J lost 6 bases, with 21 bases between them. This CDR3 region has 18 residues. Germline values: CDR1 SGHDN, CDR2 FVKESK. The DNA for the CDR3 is TGTGCCAGCAGCCAAGATATCGGGACATTCCGGTCCGGCAATGAGCAGTTCTTC. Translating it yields CASSQDIGTFRSGNEQFF.

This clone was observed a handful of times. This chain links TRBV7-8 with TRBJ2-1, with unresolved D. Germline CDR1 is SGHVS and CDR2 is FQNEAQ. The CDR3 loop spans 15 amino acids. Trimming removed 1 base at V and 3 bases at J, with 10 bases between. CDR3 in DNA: TGTGCCAGCAGCTTAGTGGGTCGGAGCTACAATGAGCAGTTCTTC. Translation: CASSLVGRSYNEQFF.

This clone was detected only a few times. The CDR3 loop is CASSYSRGGTEAFF. CDR3 nucleotides: TGTGCCAGCAGTTACTCGAGAGGAGGCACTGAAGCTTTCTTT. The chain recombines TRBV6-5 with TRBJ1-1, with D unresolved. In germline, CDR1 is MNHEY, CDR2 SVGAGI. There are 14 residues in the CDR3. Trimming cost V 0 bases and J 4 bases, with 9 bases left between them.

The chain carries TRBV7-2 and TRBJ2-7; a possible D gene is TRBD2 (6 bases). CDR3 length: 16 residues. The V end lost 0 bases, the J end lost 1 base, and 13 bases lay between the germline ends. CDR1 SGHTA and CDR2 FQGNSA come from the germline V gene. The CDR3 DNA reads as TGTGCCAGCAGCTTAGCTGGGCGGGGCAATTCCTACGAGCAGTACTTC. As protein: CASSLAGRGNSYEQYF.

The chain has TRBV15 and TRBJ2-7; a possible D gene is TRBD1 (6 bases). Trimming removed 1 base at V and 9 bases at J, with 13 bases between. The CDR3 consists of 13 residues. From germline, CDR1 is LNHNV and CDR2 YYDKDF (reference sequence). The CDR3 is CATSRGTASVQYF. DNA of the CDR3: TGTGCCACCAGCAGAGGGACAGCATCCGTGCAGTACTTC.

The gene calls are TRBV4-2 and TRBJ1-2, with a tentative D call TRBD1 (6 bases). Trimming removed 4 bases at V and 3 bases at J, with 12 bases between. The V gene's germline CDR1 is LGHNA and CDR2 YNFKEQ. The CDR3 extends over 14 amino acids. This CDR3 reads CASSLAGADYGYTF. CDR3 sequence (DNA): TGTGCCAGCAGCCTGGCGGGGGCAGACTATGGCTACACCTTC.

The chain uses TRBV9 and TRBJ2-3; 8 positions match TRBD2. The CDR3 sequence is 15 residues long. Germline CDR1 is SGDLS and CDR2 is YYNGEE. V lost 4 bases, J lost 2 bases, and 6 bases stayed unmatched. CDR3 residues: CASSLAGHFTDTQYF. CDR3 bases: TGTGCCAGCAGCTTAGCGGGACACTTCACAGATACGCAGTATTTT. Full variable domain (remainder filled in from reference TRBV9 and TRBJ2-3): DSGVTQTPKHLITATGQRVTLRCSPRSGDLSVYWYQQSLDQGLQFLIQYYNGEERAKGNILERFSAQQFPDLHSELNLSSLELGDSALYFCASSLAGHFTDTQYFGPGTRLTVL.

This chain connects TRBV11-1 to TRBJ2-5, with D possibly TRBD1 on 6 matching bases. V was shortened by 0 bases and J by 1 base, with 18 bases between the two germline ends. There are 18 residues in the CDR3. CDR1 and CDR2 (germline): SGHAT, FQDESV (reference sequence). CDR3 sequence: CASSLALGHHPGQETQYF. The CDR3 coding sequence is TGTGCCAGCAGCTTAGCCCTGGGACACCACCCGGGCCAAGAGACCCAGTACTTC.

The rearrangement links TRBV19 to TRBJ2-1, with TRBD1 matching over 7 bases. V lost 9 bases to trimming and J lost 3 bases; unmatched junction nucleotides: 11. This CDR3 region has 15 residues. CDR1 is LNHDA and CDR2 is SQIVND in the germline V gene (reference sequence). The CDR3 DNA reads TGTGCCAGCCGTGAAAGACAGGGTTTCTACAATGAGCAGTTCTTC. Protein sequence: CASRERQGFYNEQFF.

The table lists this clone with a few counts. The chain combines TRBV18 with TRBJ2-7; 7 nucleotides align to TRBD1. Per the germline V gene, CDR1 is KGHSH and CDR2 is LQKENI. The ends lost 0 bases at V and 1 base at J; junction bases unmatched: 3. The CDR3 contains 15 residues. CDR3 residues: CASSPPGQPSYEQYF. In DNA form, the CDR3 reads TGTGCCAGCTCACCACCGGGACAGCCGTCCTACGAGCAGTACTTC.

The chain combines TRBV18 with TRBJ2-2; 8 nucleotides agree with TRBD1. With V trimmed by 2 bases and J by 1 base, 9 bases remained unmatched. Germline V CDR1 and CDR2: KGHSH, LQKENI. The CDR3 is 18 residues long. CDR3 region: CASSPVRTGTGNTGELFF. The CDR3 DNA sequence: TGTGCCAGCTCACCAGTACGTACCGGGACAGGGAACACCGGGGAGCTGTTTTTT.

CDR3 amino acids: CAISDGGSEETQYF. CDR3 sequence (DNA): TGTGCCATCAGTGACGGGGGGTCGGAGGAGACCCAGTACTTC. The V gene is TRBV10-3, the J gene TRBJ2-5; 7 nucleotides match TRBD2. V shed 3 bases, J shed 5 bases, and the junction held 6 bases outside the gene matches. The V gene's germline CDR1 is ENHRY and CDR2 SYGVKD. This CDR3 spans 14 amino acids.

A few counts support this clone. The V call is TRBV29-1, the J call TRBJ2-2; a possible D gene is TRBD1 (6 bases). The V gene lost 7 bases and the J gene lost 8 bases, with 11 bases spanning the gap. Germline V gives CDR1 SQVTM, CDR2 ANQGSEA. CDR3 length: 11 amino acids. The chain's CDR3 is CSGRDIGELFF. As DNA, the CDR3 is TGCAGCGGCCGGGACATAGGGGAGCTGTTTTTT.

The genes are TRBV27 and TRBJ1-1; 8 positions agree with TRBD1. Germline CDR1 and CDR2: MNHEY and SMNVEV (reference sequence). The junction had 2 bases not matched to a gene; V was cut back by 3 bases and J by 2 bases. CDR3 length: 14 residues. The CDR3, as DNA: TGTGCCAGCAGTTTGGACAGGGCTAACACTGAAGCTTTCTTT. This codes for CASSLDRANTEAFF.

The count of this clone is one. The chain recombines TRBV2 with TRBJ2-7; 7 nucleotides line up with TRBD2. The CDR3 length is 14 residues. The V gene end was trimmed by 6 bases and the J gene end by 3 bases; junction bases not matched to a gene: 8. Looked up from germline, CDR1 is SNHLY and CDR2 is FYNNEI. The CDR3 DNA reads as TGTGCCAGCAGGCTAGCGGTAGGGTTCTACGAGCAGTACTTC. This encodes CASRLAVGFYEQYF.

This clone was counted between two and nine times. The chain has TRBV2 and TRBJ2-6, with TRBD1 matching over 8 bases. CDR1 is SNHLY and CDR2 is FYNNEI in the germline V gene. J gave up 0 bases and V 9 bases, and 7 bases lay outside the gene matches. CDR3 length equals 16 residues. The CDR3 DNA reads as TGTGCCAGAGTCCGGGACAGGAACTCTGGGGCCAACGTCCTGACTTTC. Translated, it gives CARVRDRNSGANVLTF.

CDR3 bases: TGCGCCAGCAGCCAGGACAGGGGGGACGAGCAGTACTTC. Protein sequence: CASSQDRGDEQYF. This chain uses TRBV4-3 with TRBJ2-7, with TRBD1 matching 10 bases. The CDR3 length is 13 residues. The germline V gene encodes CDR1 LGHNA and CDR2 YSLEER. V dropped 3 bases and J dropped 5; count of bases not matched to a gene: 1.

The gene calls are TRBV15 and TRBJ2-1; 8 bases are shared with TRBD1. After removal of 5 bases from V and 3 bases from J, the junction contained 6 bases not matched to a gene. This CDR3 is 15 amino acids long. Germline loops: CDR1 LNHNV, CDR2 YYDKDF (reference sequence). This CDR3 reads CATSGTGGNYNEQFF. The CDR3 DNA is TGTGCCACCAGCGGAACAGGGGGAAACTACAATGAGCAGTTCTTC.

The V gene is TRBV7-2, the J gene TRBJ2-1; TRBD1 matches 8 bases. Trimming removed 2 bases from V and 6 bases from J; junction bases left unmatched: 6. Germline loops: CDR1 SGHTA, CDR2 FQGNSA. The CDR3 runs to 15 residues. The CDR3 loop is CASSLTQGAFNEQFF. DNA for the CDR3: TGTGCCAGCAGCTTAACCCAGGGGGCGTTCAATGAGCAGTTCTTC. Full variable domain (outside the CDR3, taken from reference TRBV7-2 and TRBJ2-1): GAGVSQSPSNKVTEKGKDVELRCDPISGHTALYWYRQSLGQGLEFLIYFQGNSAPDKSGLPSDRFSAERTGGSVSTLTIQRTQQEDSAVYLCASSLTQGAFNEQFFGPGTRLTVL.

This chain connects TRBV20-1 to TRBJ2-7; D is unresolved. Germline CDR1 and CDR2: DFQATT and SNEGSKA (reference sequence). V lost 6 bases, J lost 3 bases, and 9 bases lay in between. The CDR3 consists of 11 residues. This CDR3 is CSAPDNYEQYF. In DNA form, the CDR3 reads TGCAGTGCCCCCGACAACTACGAGCAGTACTTC.

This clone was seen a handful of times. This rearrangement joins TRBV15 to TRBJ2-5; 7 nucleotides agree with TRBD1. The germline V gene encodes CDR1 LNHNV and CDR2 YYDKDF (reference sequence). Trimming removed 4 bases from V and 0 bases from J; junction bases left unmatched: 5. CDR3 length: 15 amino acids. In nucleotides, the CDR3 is TGTGCCACCAGCACTATAGACAGGGACCAAGAGACCCAGTACTTC. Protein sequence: CATSTIDRDQETQYF.

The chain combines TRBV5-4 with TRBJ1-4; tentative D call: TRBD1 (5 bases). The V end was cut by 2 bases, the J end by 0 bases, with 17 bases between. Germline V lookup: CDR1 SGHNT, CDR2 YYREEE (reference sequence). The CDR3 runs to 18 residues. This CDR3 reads CASSFESGRGATNEKLFF. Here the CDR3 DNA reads TGTGCCAGCAGCTTCGAATCGGGACGGGGGGCAACTAATGAAAAACTGTTTTTT.